This T cell receptor (beta chain) comes out of a study of identical twins. A single record per CDR3 protein comes from TCRdb applying MiXCR to the 5' RACE reads. The sample lists approximately 630,000 distinct CDR3 sequences, about 7.1% occurring once. The sample was also linked to a second study, of yellow fever vaccine responses in identical twins.

The TCR was taken from a woman younger than 30 in good health. The sequenced sample was PBMCs.

In DNA, the CDR3 is TGTGCCAGCACCTCGGGGCGGGAGCATCGCACAGATACGCAGTATTTT. Translated: CASTSGREHRTDTQYF. The chain employs TRBV12-3 or TRBV12-4 and TRBJ2-3; 7 positions match TRBD2. Trimming took 7 bases from V and 1 from J; bases not matched to a gene: 11. This CDR3 has 16 amino acids.